What follows describes a single T cell receptor (beta chain). The V end lost 0 bases, the J end lost 4 bases, and 10 bases lay between the germline ends. Germline V gene sequence: CDR1 GTSNPN, CDR2 SVGIG (reference sequence). The CDR3 is made up of 15 amino acids. The record originates from a study of cytotoxic CD8 clonotypes in ibrutinib-treated CLL. The table came from immunoSEQ multiplex PCR; TCRdb's copy has only in-frame clones and leaves some out. The sample records some 200,000 clones, just over 70% being singletons. This chain links TRBV30 with TRBJ2-6; D is unclear. This specimen consisted of PBMCs, obtained after 12 months of ibrutinib treatment. This receptor was identified in a human donor with chronic lymphocytic leukemia. CDR3 protein: CAWSVGGSGANVLTF. The CDR3, as DNA: TGTGCCTGGAGTGTTGGTGGCTCCGGGGCCAACGTCCTGACTTTC.